This is a list of T cell receptor beta chains from one sample in a study of post-analysis software for immune sequencing data. TCRdb re-derived calls from the PCR reads in MiXCR, one entry per CDR3 protein. The profile shows 400,000 to 500,000 distinct CDR3 sequences, approximately 39% of them singletons. The sequenced material came from blood. The source is a girl aged 2 to 9 with multiple sclerosis. The CDR3 runs from the conserved cysteine through the conserved F or W. A D gene is named only where the DNA matches it firmly. The listing skips clone size in some rows; elsewhere it reads once, few, many or a size class.

many	TRBJ2-5	-	TRBV7-2	CASSLAQTDPRRETQYF	TGTGCCAGCAGCTTAGCCCAGACCGACCCGCGGAGAGAGACCCAGTACTTC
-	TRBJ2-5	-	TRBV5-1	CASSFGWFTQETQYF	TGCGCCAGCAGCTTTGGGTGGTTTACTCAAGAGACCCAGTACTTC
-	TRBJ2-7	-	TRBV28	CAGINSEGYEQYF	TGTGCCGGCATAAACTCGGAAGGCTACGAGCAGTACTTC
-	TRBJ2-5	-	TRBV29-1	CSGWVGAETQYF	TGCAGTGGGTGGGTAGGGGCAGAGACCCAGTACTTC
few	TRBJ2-3	-	TRBV7-9	CASSQPTATQYF	TGTGCCAGCAGCCAACCCACGGCTACGCAGTATTTT
-	TRBJ2-5	-	TRBV12-3/TRBV12-4	CASSLARRETQYF	TGTGCCAGCAGTTTAGCCAGGAGGGAGACCCAGTACTTC
-	TRBJ2-1	TRBD1	TRBV29-1	CSVRTGWNEQFF	TGCAGCGTCCGGACAGGGTGGAATGAGCAGTTCTTC
-	TRBJ1-1	TRBD1	TRBV6-5	CASTFDRGPNTEAFF	TGTGCCAGCACCTTCGACAGGGGTCCGAACACTGAAGCTTTCTTT
-	TRBJ2-7	TRBD1	TRBV4-2	CASSQDWGWTGSSYEQYF	TGTGCCAGCAGCCAAGATTGGGGTTGGACAGGGAGCTCCTACGAGCAGTACTTC
-	TRBJ2-1	TRBD2	TRBV2	CASSAGLGFSYNEQFF	TGTGCCAGCAGTGCCGGACTAGGTTTCTCCTACAATGAGCAGTTCTTC
-	TRBJ2-3	TRBD1	TRBV12-3/TRBV12-4	CASSSGQGRTDTQYF	TGTGCCAGCAGTTCAGGACAGGGGCGTACAGATACGCAGTATTTT
-	TRBJ2-7	-	TRBV6-5	CASSYVGDSYNEQYF	TGTGCCAGCAGTTACGTGGGGGACTCCTACAATGAGCAGTACTTC
-	TRBJ2-3	TRBD2	TRBV10-1	CASSESGLAGMQADTQYF	TGCGCCAGCAGTGAGAGCGGGCTAGCGGGTATGCAGGCAGATACGCAGTATTTT
few	TRBJ2-7	-	TRBV7-2	CASRPAAAYEQYF	TGTGCCAGCAGACCCGCAGCGGCCTACGAGCAGTACTTC
-	TRBJ2-7	TRBD1	TRBV5-1	CASQAYRDSLRVRSYEQYF	TGCGCCAGTCAAGCCTACCGGGACAGTCTGCGAGTACGATCCTACGAGCAGTACTTC
few	TRBJ1-5	-	TRBV20-1	CSARDRSRSNQPQHF	TGCAGTGCTAGAGATAGGTCACGAAGCAATCAGCCCCAGCATTTT
-	TRBJ2-3	-	TRBV6-5	CASSYSGQYTDTQYF	TGTGCCAGCAGTTACTCGGGGCAATACACAGATACGCAGTATTTT
few	TRBJ2-1	TRBD1	TRBV14	CASSQVIRQGPYNEQFF	TGTGCCAGCAGCCAAGTCATCAGACAGGGGCCCTACAATGAGCAGTTCTTC
-	TRBJ2-1	TRBD2	TRBV6-2/TRBV6-3	CASSYSLAAWNEQFF	TGTGCCAGCAGTTACTCTCTAGCGGCATGGAATGAGCAGTTCTTC
-	TRBJ2-1	-	TRBV28	CASSTNNEQFF	TGTGCCTCTTCTACAAACAATGAGCAGTTCTTC
-	TRBJ1-2	-	TRBV7-2	CASSSRRGHEWTNYGYTF	TGTGCCAGCAGCTCTCGCCGGGGACACGAGTGGACTAACTATGGCTACACCTTC
few	TRBJ1-5	-	TRBV27	CASGVTGDQPQHF	TGTGCCAGTGGGGTGACAGGTGATCAGCCCCAGCATTTT
-	TRBJ1-1	TRBD1	TRBV5-1	CASSWGDRDSEAFF	TGCGCCAGCAGCTGGGGCGACAGGGATAGTGAAGCTTTCTTT
-	TRBJ1-2	-	TRBV12-3/TRBV12-4	CASSSRVAGGYTF	TGTGCCAGCAGCTCCAGGGTTGCAGGGGGCTACACCTTC
many	TRBJ2-7	-	TRBV10-3	CAIKYARYEQYF	TGTGCCATCAAATACGCAAGGTACGAGCAGTACTTC
-	TRBJ1-5	-	TRBV10-3	CAISGSLLGNQPQHF	TGTGCCATCAGTGGATCCCTGCTGGGCAATCAGCCCCAGCATTTT
-	TRBJ1-1	-	TRBV7-2	CASKRTELMNTEAFF	TGTGCCAGCAAACGGACAGAGCTAATGAACACTGAAGCTTTCTTT
-	TRBJ2-5	TRBD1	TRBV20-1	CSANPRGRETQYF	TGCAGTGCTAATCCCAGGGGGCGGGAGACCCAGTACTTC
-	TRBJ2-3	TRBD2	TRBV10-3	CAISESTSGRPDTQYF	TGTGCCATCAGTGAGTCGACTAGCGGTCGCCCAGATACGCAGTATTTT